Presented here are 23 T cell receptor beta chains from one specimen sequenced in a study of blood T cell repertoires in COVID-19. The repertoire was sequenced with immunoSEQ multiplex PCR; TCRdb's copy has only in-frame clones and lacks some. The sample yields some 100,000 clones, around 84% seen once. The sequencing input was peripheral blood. Source of these receptors: an elderly woman with active or convalescent COVID-19.

The chain has TRBV18 and TRBJ1-2; TRBD1 agrees at 7 bases. The J segment lost 3 bases and the V segment lost 3 bases, leaving 1 base of the junction unmatched. CDR1 and CDR2 (germline): KGHSH, LQKENI. CDR3 length: 13 amino acids. CDR3 region: CASSPGQDYGYTF. CDR3 nucleotide sequence: TGTGCCAGCTCACCCGGACAGGACTATGGCTACACCTTC. The full variable domain, with the rest looked up from reference TRBV18 and TRBJ1-2, is NAGVMQNPRHLVRRRGQEARLRCSPMKGHSHVYWYRQLPEEGLKFMVYLQKENIIDESGMPKERFSAEFPKEGPSILRIQQVVRGDSAAYFCASSPGQDYGYTFGSGTRLTVV.

The chain uses TRBV9 and TRBJ1-1; 10 positions agree with TRBD1. Germline trimming cut 0 bases from V and 4 bases from J; bases unmatched to any gene: 3. CDR1 and CDR2 (germline): SGDLS, YYNGEE. The CDR3 runs 15 residues. The CDR3 DNA is TGTGCCAGCAGCGTAGGTCGGACAGGGGGCACTGAAGCTTTCTTT. Encoded protein: CASSVGRTGGTEAFF.

A word on this clone: This specimen includes other DNA sequences encoding the same CDR3. CDR3 DNA sequence: TGTGCCAGCAGTCTCAGGGGCCCCGGGGCCAACGTCCTGACTTTC. Translating it yields CASSLRGPGANVLTF. This chain joins TRBV27 and TRBJ2-6, with D possibly matching TRBD1 (6 bases). Between the trimmed V and J ends, which lost 5 bases and 4 bases, there was a span of 12 bases. The CDR3 runs 15 residues. CDR1 is MNHEY and CDR2 is SMNVEV in the germline V gene (reference sequence). The whole variable domain, filled in from reference TRBV27 and TRBJ2-6, reads EAQVTQNPRYLITVTGKKLTVTCSQNMNHEYMSWYRQDPGLGLRQIYYSMNVEVTDKGDVPEGYKVSRKEKRNFPLILESPSPNQTSLYFCASSLRGPGANVLTFGAGSRLTVL.

This chain joins TRBV19 and TRBJ2-1, with D unresolved. V was clipped by 7 bases and J by 0 bases, with 19 bases between them. Germline CDR1 is LNHDA and CDR2 is SQIVND (reference sequence). This CDR3 contains 17 residues. CDR3 sequence (DNA): TGTGCCAGTACCATGAGAGGCGGCCTGAGCTCCTACAATGAGCAGTTCTTC. Translating it yields CASTMRGGLSSYNEQFF.

J is TRBJ2-5 and V is TRBV7-2, with TRBD2 as a possible D gene (5 bases). CDR3 size: 14 residues. Looked up from germline, CDR1 is SGHTA and CDR2 is FQGNSA. Trimming stripped 2 bases from V and 2 bases from J, with 9 bases between. The CDR3 protein is CASSLYGVQETQYF. DNA for the CDR3: TGTGCCAGCAGCTTATACGGGGTACAAGAGACCCAGTACTTC.

J is TRBJ1-1 and V is TRBV2; no reliable D call. Germline CDR1 reads SNHLY; CDR2 reads FYNNEI. The CDR3 extends over 13 amino acids. The V gene lost 9 bases and the J gene lost 5 bases, with 16 bases spanning the gap. The CDR3 protein is CARSSARGTEAFF. The CDR3 DNA reads as TGTGCCAGATCGAGTGCCCGAGGGACTGAAGCTTTCTTT.

The chain recombines TRBV27 with TRBJ2-7; D is unresolved. V gave up 6 bases and J gave up 2 bases, with 14 bases separating them. Germline V gene lookup returns CDR1 MNHEY and CDR2 SMNVEV (reference sequence). The CDR3 runs to 14 residues. The CDR3 loop reads CASSFEFPTYEQYF. The CDR3 bases are TGTGCCAGCAGCTTTGAGTTCCCCACCTACGAGCAGTACTTC.

The V and J genes are TRBV9 and TRBJ2-1; 10 positions match TRBD2. There are 15 residues in the CDR3. The ends lost 0 bases at V and 8 bases at J; junction bases unmatched: 5. Germline CDR1 is SGDLS and CDR2 is YYNGEE. The CDR3 loop reads CASSVGLAGAYEQFF. The CDR3 nucleotides are TGTGCCAGCAGCGTAGGTCTAGCGGGAGCCTATGAGCAGTTCTTC.

This clone came up once. The rearrangement joins TRBV12-3 or TRBV12-4 to TRBJ2-7; D uncertain. The V and J ends lost 7 bases and 0 bases respectively, with 7 bases between them. The CDR3 has 12 amino acids. The CDR3 sequence is CASTDSSYEQYF. CDR3 in DNA: TGTGCCAGCACCGATAGCTCCTACGAGCAGTACTTC.

The V gene is TRBV29-1, the J gene TRBJ1-1; a possible D gene is TRBD1 (6 bases). The CDR3 loop spans 12 amino acids. Per germline, CDR1 SQVTM and CDR2 ANQGSEA. V lost 6 bases to trimming and J lost 2 bases, with 10 bases between them. In nucleotides, the CDR3 is TGCAGCGTGGCCAGGGGTAACACTGAAGCTTTCTTT. Its protein product is CSVARGNTEAFF.

This clone was picked up one time. V is TRBV12-3 or TRBV12-4 and J is TRBJ2-1; D gene uncertain. With 1 base removed from V and 8 bases from J, the gap between germline ends came to 6 bases. This CDR3 has 12 amino acids. The CDR3 loop reads CASSLGVDEQFF. The CDR3 DNA reads as TGTGCCAGCAGTTTAGGCGTAGATGAGCAGTTCTTC.

In this sample, this clone turned up a few times. CDR3: CASSQDSRVANTEAFF. DNA of the CDR3: TGTGCCAGCAGCCAAGATTCCAGGGTGGCGAACACTGAAGCTTTCTTT. V and J are TRBV3-1 (or the pseudogene TRBV3-2) and TRBJ1-1; D is perhaps TRBD1 (5 bases). Trimming shortened V by 0 bases and J by 1 base, and 12 bases separated the two germline ends. CDR3 length: 16 residues. Germline values: CDR1 LGHDT, CDR2 YNNKEL (reference sequence).

This chain connects TRBV6-6 to TRBJ1-6, with D perhaps matching TRBD1 (6 bases). The CDR3 is 16 residues long. V lost 2 bases and J 7 bases, leaving 15 bases between the germline ends. CDR1 and CDR2 from the germline V gene are MNHNY and SVGAGI (reference sequence). The CDR3 loop is CASSYGPTGHNSPLHF. Here the CDR3 DNA reads TGTGCCAGCAGTTACGGGCCCACAGGGCACAATTCACCCCTCCACTTT.

The gene calls are TRBV13 and TRBJ1-3; D unresolved. With 0 bases removed from V and 4 bases from J, the gap between germline ends came to 10 bases. The CDR3 has 15 residues. CDR1 PRHDT and CDR2 FYEKMQ come from the germline V gene (reference sequence). CDR3 residues: CASSLGQVEGNTIYF. Written as DNA, the CDR3 is TGTGCCAGCAGCTTAGGGCAGGTCGAAGGAAACACCATATATTTT.

This chain uses TRBV7-2 with TRBJ2-2; no firm D call. V was clipped by 1 base and J by 6 bases, with 6 bases between them. Germline lookup yields CDR1 SGHTA and CDR2 FQGNSA. The CDR3 extends over 13 amino acids. CDR3 residues: CASSLGGAGELFF. The DNA for the CDR3 is TGTGCCAGCAGCTTAGGAGGAGCCGGGGAGCTGTTTTTT.

V usage is TRBV5-5 and J usage is TRBJ1-3; D ambiguous. The CDR3 is 16 amino acids. V gave up 0 bases and J gave up 0 bases, with 10 bases separating them. Per the germline V gene, CDR1 is SGHKS and CDR2 is YYEKEE (reference sequence). CDR3 DNA sequence: TGTGCCAGCAGCTTGGCCGGAGGGAGCTCTGGAAACACCATATATTTT. The encoded protein is CASSLAGGSSGNTIYF.

CDR3 sequence: CASSASRRVSGANVLTF. The DNA for the CDR3 is TGTGCCAGCAGCGCCTCACGGAGGGTCTCTGGGGCCAACGTCCTGACTTTC. The rearrangement joins TRBV9 to TRBJ2-6; maybe TRBD2 (6 bases). The V end lost 3 bases, the J end lost 0 bases, and 13 bases lay between the germline ends. The germline CDR1 and CDR2 sequences are SGDLS and YYNGEE. The CDR3 spans 17 residues.

This chain uses TRBV7-9 with TRBJ2-7, with TRBD2 as a possible D gene (7 bases). Germline CDR1 is SEHNR and CDR2 is FQNEAQ (reference sequence). The length of the CDR3 is 15 residues. V lost 4 bases, J lost 4 bases, and 17 bases lay in between. The CDR3 spells CASSSGAGVGYEQYF. CDR3 in DNA: TGTGCCAGCAGCTCAGGGGCGGGAGTGGGGTACGAGCAGTACTTC.

This chain connects TRBV28 to TRBJ1-5; D may be TRBD1 (6 bases). V was shortened by 3 bases and J by 0 bases, with 12 bases between the two germline ends. This CDR3 has 16 residues. CDR1 is MDHEN, CDR2 SYDVKM, per germline. The CDR3 region has the DNA TGTGCCAGCAGTTTCCTGACAGGACATAGCAATCAGCCCCAGCATTTT. As protein: CASSFLTGHSNQPQHF.

The gene calls are TRBV9 and TRBJ2-2; TRBD2 matches 7 bases. The V and J ends lost 4 bases and 5 bases, in that order; junction bases with no gene match: 5. CDR3 length equals 14 residues. Germline V lookup: CDR1 SGDLS, CDR2 YYNGEE. The CDR3 protein is CASSLWGGTGELFF. The CDR3 nucleotides read TGTGCCAGCAGCTTGTGGGGGGGGACCGGGGAGCTGTTTTTT.

This clone occurred many times. The chain has TRBV19 and TRBJ2-2; a possible D gene is TRBD1 (6 bases). CDR3 length: 17 amino acids. In germline, CDR1 is LNHDA, CDR2 SQIVND (reference sequence). Trimming took 5 bases from V and 9 from J, leaving 25 bases between them. The CDR3 sequence is CASSQGSDPVSRRELFF. The CDR3 coding sequence is TGTGCCAGTAGTCAGGGGAGCGACCCCGTGTCCCGCCGGGAGCTGTTTTTT.

This chain's CDR3 is CASSTTGGQTGELFF. CDR3 bases: TGTGCCAGCAGCACGACAGGGGGCCAAACCGGGGAGCTGTTTTTT. The genes are TRBV5-4 and TRBJ2-2; 10 positions agree with TRBD1. The CDR3 is 15 amino acids. Germline CDR1 is SGHNT and CDR2 is YYREEE (reference sequence). V shed 4 bases and J 5 bases; nucleotides not matched to a gene: 5.

The count of this clone is one. This sequence joins TRBV28 and TRBJ1-3; a possible D gene is TRBD1 (6 bases). This CDR3 has 17 residues. Per the germline V gene, CDR1 is MDHEN and CDR2 is SYDVKM. V was pared by 8 bases and J by 0 bases, with 20 bases between. The CDR3 spells CASHPGGHSNSGNTIYF. The DNA for the CDR3 is TGTGCCAGCCATCCGGGGGGACATTCAAACTCTGGAAACACCATATATTTT.